The present T cell receptor beta chain was sequenced within a study of blood T cell repertoires in COVID-19 (dated by TCRdb to 2018 to 2020). Notes on the research overall: Collaborator samples came from the United States, Italy and Spain and covered acute and convalescent phases of COVID-19. The material from the prospective study consisted of cDNA or gDNA derived from T cells, B-cell-depleted T cells, or PBMCs. The samples were drawn from two sources: the first 160 participants of the ongoing ImmuneRACE study, and 1,200 or so subjects contributed by 6 global collaborators. The dataset comprised deeply sampled blood TCRbeta repertoires from subjects exposed to, actively infected with, or recovered from COVID-19. HLA class I and class II types, where available, came from metadata supplied by the sample provider rather than from assay-based typing. The repertoires were released in a freely available public database meant as a resource for research on the immune response to SARS-CoV-2. Sample metadata almost always included a de-identified subject ID, COVID-19 status, age in years and sex. Summary of the overall study and its limitations: Clinical and demographic metadata were provided uncurated, with the amount varying by source and participant.

Collaborating institutions collected whole blood in K2EDTA tubes following their own protocols. For TCRbeta analysis, collaborators shipped samples as frozen whole blood, isolated PBMCs, or DNA extracted from either of those sample types. CDR1 MDHEN and CDR2 SYDVKM are derived from the germline V gene. V and J are trimmed by 10 bases and 5 bases, and the gene matches miss 16 bases of the junction. The cysteine opens and the phenylalanine closes a CDR3 of 16 amino acids. The entry retains the CDR3 DNA only, 48 bases that are in frame from base 1. TCRbeta CDR3 regions were amplified from genomic DNA using the immunoSEQ Assay, a bias-controlled multiplex PCR. The authors' analysis ran thus. The number of nucleated cells in each sample was estimated from the amplification of reference gene primers within the assay. Sequence reads were collapsed and filtered to measure the absolute abundance of every unique TCRbeta CDR3 rearrangement. For each sample, productive Simpson clonality was calculated as the square root of Simpson's diversity index over productive rearrangements. In its TCRdb copy, this immuneACCESS table keeps in-frame sequences only and misses some clones. Where compared with another copy, unresolved V genes explain less than half of these, and the others have no known cause. For V, J and clone size, that table is used; D and trimming come from the DNA. The sample table shows approximately 31,000 clones, and roughly 90% are seen once. About 13% of the sample goes to the ten largest clones.

With respect to this clone: Which antigen it targets is not known. Per-base qualities were not stored, and no clone one base away is much larger.

The chain was built from TRBV28 and TRBJ2-5; 10 middle bases align to TRBD1. Sequenced sample: peripheral blood. This sequence was found in a human donor in a cohort sampled during active COVID-19. The CDR3 sequence is CATKAPPGTGVETQYF. The nucleotide sequence reads as follows: TGTGCCACCAAGGCCCCCCCCGGGACAGGGGTGGAGACCCAGTACTTC.